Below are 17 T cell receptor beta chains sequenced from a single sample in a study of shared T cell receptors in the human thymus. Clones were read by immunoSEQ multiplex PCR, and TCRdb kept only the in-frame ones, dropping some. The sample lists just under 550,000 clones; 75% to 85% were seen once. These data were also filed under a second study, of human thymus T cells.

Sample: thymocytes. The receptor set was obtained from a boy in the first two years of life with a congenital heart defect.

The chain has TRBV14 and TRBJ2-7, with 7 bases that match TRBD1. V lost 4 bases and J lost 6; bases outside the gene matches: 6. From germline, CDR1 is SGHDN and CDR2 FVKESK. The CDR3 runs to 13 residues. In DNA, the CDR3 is TGTGCCAGCAGCCGACAGGGATTCTCCGAGCAGTACTTC. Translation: CASSRQGFSEQYF.

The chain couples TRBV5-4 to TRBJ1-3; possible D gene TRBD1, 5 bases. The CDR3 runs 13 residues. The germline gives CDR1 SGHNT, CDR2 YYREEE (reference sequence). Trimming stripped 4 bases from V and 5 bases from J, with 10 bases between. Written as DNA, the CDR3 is TGTGCCAGCAGCGCCGACAGCAGAAACACCATATATTTT. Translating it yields CASSADSRNTIYF.

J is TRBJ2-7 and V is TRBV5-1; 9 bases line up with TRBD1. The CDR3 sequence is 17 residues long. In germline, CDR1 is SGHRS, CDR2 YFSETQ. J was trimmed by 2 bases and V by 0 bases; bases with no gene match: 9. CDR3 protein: CASSLARLGQGPYEQYF. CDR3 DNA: TGCGCCAGCAGCTTGGCCAGGTTGGGACAGGGTCCCTACGAGCAGTACTTC.

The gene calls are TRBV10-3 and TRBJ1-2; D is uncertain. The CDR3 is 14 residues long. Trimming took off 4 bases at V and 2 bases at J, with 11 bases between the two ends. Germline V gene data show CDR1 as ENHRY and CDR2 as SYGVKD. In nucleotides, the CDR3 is TGTGCCATCAGTGTCGAGCGGTCAAACTATGGCTACACCTTC. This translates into CAISVERSNYGYTF.

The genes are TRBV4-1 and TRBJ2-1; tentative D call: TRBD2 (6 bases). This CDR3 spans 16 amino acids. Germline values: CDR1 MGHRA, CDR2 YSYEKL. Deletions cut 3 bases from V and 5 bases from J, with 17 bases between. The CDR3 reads CASSHRRAHPDNEQFF. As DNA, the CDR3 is TGCGCCAGCAGCCATAGGAGGGCTCACCCTGACAATGAGCAGTTCTTC.

CDR3 nucleotides: TGCGCCAGCAGTTCGGGACTATATGACACCGAGCAGTACTTC. Residues: CASSSGLYDTEQYF. This chain links TRBV5-1 with TRBJ2-7, with 7 bases matching TRBD2. This CDR3 is built from 14 residues. Losses at the gene ends were 5 bases for V and 6 bases for J; bases not matched to a gene: 11. CDR1 is SGHRS, CDR2 YFSETQ, per germline.

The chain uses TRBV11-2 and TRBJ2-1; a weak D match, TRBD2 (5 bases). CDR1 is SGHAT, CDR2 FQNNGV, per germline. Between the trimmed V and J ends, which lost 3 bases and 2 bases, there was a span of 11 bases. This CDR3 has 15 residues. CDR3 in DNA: TGTGCCAGCAGCTTGGTATTAGCGACCTACAATGAGCAGTTCTTC. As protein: CASSLVLATYNEQFF.

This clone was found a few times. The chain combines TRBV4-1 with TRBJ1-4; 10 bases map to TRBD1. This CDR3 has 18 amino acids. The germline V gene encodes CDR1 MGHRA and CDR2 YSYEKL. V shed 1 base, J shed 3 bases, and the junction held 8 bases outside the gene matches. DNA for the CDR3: TGCGCCAGCAGCCAAGTGGGGGACAGGGGAGCGCCTAATGAAAAACTGTTTTTT. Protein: CASSQVGDRGAPNEKLFF.

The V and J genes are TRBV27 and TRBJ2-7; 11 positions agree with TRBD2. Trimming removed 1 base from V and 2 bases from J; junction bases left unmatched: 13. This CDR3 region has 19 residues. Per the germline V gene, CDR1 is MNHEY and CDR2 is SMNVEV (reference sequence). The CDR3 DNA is TGTGCCAGCAGTTTATTTGGGACTAGCGGACCCCTTTTACCCTACGAGCAGTACTTC. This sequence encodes CASSLFGTSGPLLPYEQYF.

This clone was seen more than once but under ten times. The CDR3 bases are TGTGCCAGCAGTGAATGGGACAGGGGAGGCCCGAACACCGGGGAGCTGTTTTTT. Translating gives CASSEWDRGGPNTGELFF. The chain combines TRBV25-1 with TRBJ2-2; the match to TRBD1 covers 10 bases. V lost 1 base, J lost 0 bases, and 5 bases stayed unmatched. CDR1 is MGHDK and CDR2 is SYGVNS in the germline V gene. CDR3 length equals 18 residues.

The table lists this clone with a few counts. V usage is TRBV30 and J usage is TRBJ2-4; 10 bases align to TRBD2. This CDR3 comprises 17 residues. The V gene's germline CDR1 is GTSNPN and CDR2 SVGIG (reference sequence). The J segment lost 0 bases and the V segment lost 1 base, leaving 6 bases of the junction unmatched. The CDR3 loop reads CAWSDRLAGLAKNIQYF. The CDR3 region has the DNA TGTGCCTGGAGTGATAGACTAGCGGGTCTAGCCAAAAACATTCAGTACTTC.

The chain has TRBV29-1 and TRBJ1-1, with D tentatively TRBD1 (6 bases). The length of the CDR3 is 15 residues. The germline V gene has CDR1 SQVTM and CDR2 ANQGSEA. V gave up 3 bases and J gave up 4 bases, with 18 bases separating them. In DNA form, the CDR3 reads TGCAGCGTTGAGGGCCCGACAGGCGAAACCACTGAAGCTTTCTTT. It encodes CSVEGPTGETTEAFF. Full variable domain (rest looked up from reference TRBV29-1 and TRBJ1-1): SAVISQKPSRDICQRGTSLTIQCQVDSQVTMMFWYRQQPGQSLTLIATANQGSEATYESGFVIDKFPISRPNLTFSTLTVSNMSPEDSSIYLCSVEGPTGETTEAFFGQGTRLTVV.

The CDR3 spells CASSIRLAGGLSTDTQYF. In nucleotides, the CDR3 is TGTGCCAGTAGTATACGGCTAGCGGGAGGGTTAAGCACAGATACGCAGTATTTT. The J gene is TRBJ2-3, the V gene TRBV19; 12 bases match TRBD2. This CDR3 is 18 amino acids long. J lost 0 bases, V lost 2 bases, and 6 bases had no gene match. Germline V lookup: CDR1 LNHDA, CDR2 SQIVND (reference sequence).

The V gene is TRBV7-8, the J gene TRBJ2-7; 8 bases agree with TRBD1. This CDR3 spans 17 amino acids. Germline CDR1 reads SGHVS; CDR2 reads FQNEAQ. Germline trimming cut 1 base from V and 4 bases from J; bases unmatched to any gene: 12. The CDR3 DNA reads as TGTGCCAGCAGCTTAGACGACCTGGTCACAGGGGGATACGAGCAGTACTTC. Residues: CASSLDDLVTGGYEQYF.

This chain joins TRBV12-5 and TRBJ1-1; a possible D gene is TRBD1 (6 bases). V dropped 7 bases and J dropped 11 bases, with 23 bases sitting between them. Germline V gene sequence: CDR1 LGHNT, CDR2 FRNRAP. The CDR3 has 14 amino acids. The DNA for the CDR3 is TGTGCTAGTGCCTGGGGCGCAGGGGCCGCTAGTGCTTTCTTT. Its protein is CASAWGAGAASAFF.

The CDR3 loop is CAPPARDRCPYEQYF. In DNA, the CDR3 is TGTGCCCCACCCGCCCGGGACAGGTGCCCTTACGAGCAGTACTTC. The chain combines TRBV30 with TRBJ2-7, with 8 bases lining up with TRBD1. After removal of 8 bases from V and 4 bases from J, the junction contained 16 bases not matched to a gene. Per germline, CDR1 GTSNPN and CDR2 SVGIG (reference sequence). CDR3 size: 15 residues. Filled out from reference TRBV30 and TRBJ2-7, the complete variable domain reads SQTIHQWPATLVQPVGSPLSLECTVEGTSNPNLYWYRQAAGRGLQLLFYSVGIGQISSEVPQNLSASRPQDRQFILSSKKLLLSDSGFYLCAPPARDRCPYEQYFGPGTRLTVT.

The CDR3 sequence: CASSTASGRLPDTQYF. CDR3 DNA: TGTGCCAGCAGCACCGCTAGCGGGAGACTCCCAGATACGCAGTATTTT. The chain recombines TRBV5-8 with TRBJ2-3; 10 bases are a match to TRBD2. Per the germline V gene, CDR1 is SGHTS and CDR2 is YDEGEE. V lost 4 bases, J lost 4 bases, and 9 bases stayed unmatched. The CDR3 spans 16 residues. Complete variable domain (other parts from reference TRBV5-8 and TRBJ2-3): EAGVTQSPTHLIKTRGQQATLRCSPISGHTSVYWYQQALGLGLQFLLWYDEGEERNRGNFPPRFSGRQFPNYSSELNVNALELEDSALYLCASSTASGRLPDTQYFGPGTRLTVL.